This record covers a single T cell receptor beta chain. Germline CDR1 reads SQVTM; CDR2 reads ANQGSEA. Deletions cut 2 bases from V and 4 bases from J, with 8 bases between. The CDR3 contains 12 residues. Generated by immunoSEQ multiplex PCR, the TCRdb table keeps only in-frame clones and is missing some. The sample lists 250,000 or so clones, about 91% seen once, with 4.6% in the top ten. This sample is drawn from a study of blood T cell repertoires in COVID-19. This TCR was recovered from a middle-aged woman who had recovered from COVID-19. Sequenced input: peripheral blood. The genes are TRBV29-1 and TRBJ1-2; D possibly corresponds to TRBD1 (5 bases). CDR3: CSVERGSYGYTF. The DNA of the CDR3 is TGCAGCGTTGAAAGGGGAAGCTATGGCTACACCTTC.